The next 5 T cell receptor beta chains were all read from a single sample in a study of blood T cell repertoires in COVID-19. Here immunoSEQ multiplex PCR was the method, and the copy in TCRdb shows in-frame clones only, minus some. The profile shows some 260,000 clones, around 88% of them singletons. The sequencing sample was made of peripheral blood. The source is an elderly man with acute or convalescent COVID-19.

This clone was observed a handful of times. The rearrangement uses TRBV14 and TRBJ1-6; 8 bases agree with TRBD1. The CDR3 totals 16 residues. The V gene end was trimmed by 3 bases and the J gene end by 4 bases; junction bases not matched to a gene: 5. Looked up from germline, CDR1 is SGHDN and CDR2 is FVKESK. As DNA, the CDR3 is TGTGCCAGCAGCCAGAAGACAGGGGTTTATAATTCACCCCTCCACTTT. This encodes CASSQKTGVYNSPLHF. The full variable domain, completed using reference TRBV14 and TRBJ1-6, is EAGVTQFPSHSVIEKGQTVTLRCDPISGHDNLYWYRRVMGKEIKFLLHFVKESKQDESGMPNNRFLAERTGGTYSTLKVQPAELEDSGVYFCASSQKTGVYNSPLHFGNGTRLTVT.

With regard to this clone: The same CDR3 arises from other DNA sequences in this sample as well. The chain is built from TRBV29-1 and TRBJ2-5, with D tentatively TRBD1 (6 bases). With 4 bases removed from V and 3 bases from J, the gap between germline ends came to 6 bases. Looked up from germline, CDR1 is SQVTM and CDR2 is ANQGSEA. The CDR3 is made up of 11 amino acids. CDR3 loop: CSVAGEETQYF. DNA for the CDR3: TGCAGCGTTGCAGGGGAAGAGACCCAGTACTTC.

This chain links TRBV7-9 with TRBJ2-5; maybe TRBD2 (7 bases). Trimming left V 5 bases short and J 3 bases short, with 22 bases between. The CDR3 covers 17 residues. CDR1 and CDR2 (germline): SEHNR, FQNEAQ (reference sequence). CDR3 nucleotides: TGTGCCAGCAGCCCCGCCGGGGGGCAGGGGTTCAAAGAGACCCAGTACTTC. Translating gives CASSPAGGQGFKETQYF.

The V and J genes are TRBV6-6 and TRBJ1-2; weak D call: TRBD1 (6 bases). The germline CDR1 and CDR2 sequences are MNHNY and SVGAGI (reference sequence). The CDR3 consists of 15 residues. Trimming took off 0 bases at V and 4 bases at J, with 12 bases between the two ends. The CDR3: CASSYSTGQLYGYTF. As DNA, the CDR3 is TGTGCCAGCAGTTACTCGACGGGACAACTCTATGGCTACACCTTC.

This clone was counted once. The V gene is TRBV6-5, the J gene TRBJ1-5; a weak D match, TRBD1 (6 bases). The CDR3 length is 15 residues. V was shortened by 6 bases and J by 8 bases, with 20 bases between the two germline ends. CDR1 is MNHEY and CDR2 is SVGAGI in the germline V gene. In DNA form, the CDR3 reads TGTGCCAGCAGAGCTACAGGGAAAAGAGGGAAGCCCCAGCATTTT. Protein product: CASRATGKRGKPQHF.